The rows below give T cell receptor beta chains drawn from one sample of a study of human T cells and chemical hapten exposure. TCRdb re-called the RACE reads through MiXCR, storing one row per CDR3 protein. The sample lists some 31,000 distinct CDR3 sequences; around 5.9% were seen once. Input material: whole blood. These TCRs come from a human donor in good health. Some clones in this sample may be carry-over from other donors' samples. The CDR3 runs from the conserved cysteine through the conserved F or W. A D gene is named only where the DNA matches it firmly. Rows may omit the clone size; those that give it use once, few, many or a size class.

CDR3aa	CDR3nt	len	v_gene	j_gene	d_gene	abundance
CASSLGGYTDTQYF	TGTGCCAGCAGCTTAGGGGGTTACACAGATACGCAGTATTTT	14	TRBV13	TRBJ2-3	.	many
CASSIRTSGVDTQYF	TGTGCCAGCAGTATTCGGACTAGCGGGGTAGATACGCAGTATTTT	15	TRBV27	TRBJ2-3	TRBD2	many
CASSESTSGYNEQFF	TGTGCCAGCAGTGAATCGACTAGCGGCTACAATGAGCAGTTCTTC	15	TRBV6-4	TRBJ2-1	TRBD2	many
CAISGGGSGANVLTF	TGTGCCATCAGTGGGGGAGGCTCTGGGGCCAACGTCCTGACTTTC	15	TRBV10-3	TRBJ2-6	.	many
CAIRDNLSYNEQFF	TGTGCCATAAGGGACAACCTCTCCTACAATGAGCAGTTCTTC	14	TRBV10-3	TRBJ2-1	.	many
CASRVDSSNQPQHF	TGCGCCAGCAGGGTTGACAGTAGCAATCAGCCCCAGCATTTT	14	TRBV5-1	TRBJ1-5	.	.
CASSLWTSMFF	TGTGCCAGCAGCTTATGGACTAGCATGTTCTTC	11	TRBV11-2	TRBJ2-1	TRBD2	few
CASSRQGQGTDTQYF	TGTGCCAGCAGCCGTCAGGGACAGGGCACAGATACGCAGTATTTT	15	TRBV2	TRBJ2-3	TRBD1	many
CASSLTDYGYTF	TGTGCCAGCAGCCTGACAGACTATGGCTACACCTTC	12	TRBV3-1	TRBJ1-2	.	.
CAWSGWRASSYEQYF	TGTGCCTGGAGCGGCTGGAGGGCATCGTCCTACGAGCAGTACTTC	15	TRBV30	TRBJ2-7	.	few
CASSREAGRGNTIYF	TGTGCCAGCAGCCGGGAGGCGGGGAGAGGAAACACCATATATTTT	15	TRBV13	TRBJ1-3	.	.
CASSLGQLAGGQETQYF	TGCGCCAGCAGCCTAGGACAGCTAGCGGGGGGGCAGGAGACCCAGTACTTC	17	TRBV5-1	TRBJ2-5	TRBD2	many
CSVSDGRREPQHF	TGCAGCGTTTCGGATGGCAGGAGGGAGCCCCAGCATTTT	13	TRBV29-1	TRBJ1-5	.	few
CASRLSRQGRMNTEAFF	TGTGCCAGCAGACTATCTAGACAGGGACGGATGAACACTGAAGCTTTCTTT	17	TRBV6-5	TRBJ1-1	TRBD1	many
CSARRGGPYNEQFF	TGCAGTGCTAGAAGGGGAGGGCCATACAATGAGCAGTTCTTC	14	TRBV20-1	TRBJ2-1	TRBD2	many
CASSPLIGQGRTGNTIYF	TGTGCCAGCAGCCCCCTAATAGGACAGGGGAGAACTGGAAACACCATATATTTT	18	TRBV16	TRBJ1-3	TRBD1	many
CAWTQGTSGANVLTF	TGTGCCTGGACGCAGGGGACCTCTGGGGCCAACGTCCTGACTTTC	15	TRBV30	TRBJ2-6	.	many
CASSIGVTSGNTIYF	TGCGCCAGCAGTATTGGCGTAACCTCTGGAAACACCATATATTTT	15	TRBV4-3	TRBJ1-3	.	many
CASSLSPVSSYNEQFF	TGCGCCAGCAGCTTGAGTCCAGTAAGCTCCTACAATGAGCAGTTCTTC	16	TRBV5-1	TRBJ2-1	.	many
CAIKATGLSPLHF	TGTGCCATCAAGGCGACAGGGCTTTCACCCCTCCACTTT	13	TRBV10-3	TRBJ1-6	TRBD1	many
CASNRHPPNYGYTF	TGTGCCAGCAACCGACATCCCCCTAACTATGGCTACACCTTC	14	TRBV6-1	TRBJ1-2	.	many
CSVRILARRDTQYF	TGCAGCGTTCGTATACTAGCAAGGAGGGATACGCAGTATTTT	14	TRBV29-1	TRBJ2-3	.	medium-sized
CSVSRVSTEAFF	TGCAGTGTGAGCAGGGTCAGCACTGAAGCTTTCTTT	12	TRBV20-1	TRBJ1-1	.	few
CASSVRDSVNEKLFF	TGCGCCAGCAGCGTCCGGGACAGTGTAAATGAAAAACTGTTTTTT	15	TRBV5-1	TRBJ1-4	TRBD1	many
CASSYTGTSNNEQYF	TGTGCCAGCAGCTACACCGGGACTAGCAACAACGAGCAGTACTTC	15	TRBV6-2/TRBV6-3	TRBJ2-7	TRBD2	.
CSARGGSNTDTQYF	TGCAGTGCTAGAGGGGGATCGAACACAGATACGCAGTATTTT	14	TRBV20-1	TRBJ2-3	.	many